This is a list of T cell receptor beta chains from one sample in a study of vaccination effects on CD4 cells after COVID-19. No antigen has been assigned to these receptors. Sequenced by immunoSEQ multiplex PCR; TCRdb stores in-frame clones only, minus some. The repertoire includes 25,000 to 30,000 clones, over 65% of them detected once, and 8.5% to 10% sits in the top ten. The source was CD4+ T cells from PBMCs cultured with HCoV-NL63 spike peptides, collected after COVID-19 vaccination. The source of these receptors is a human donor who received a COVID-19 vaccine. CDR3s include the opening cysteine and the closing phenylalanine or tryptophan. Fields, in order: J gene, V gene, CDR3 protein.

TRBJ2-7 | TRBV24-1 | CATSDPPNPGLATYEQYF
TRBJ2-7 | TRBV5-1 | CASSLFLAGHEQYF
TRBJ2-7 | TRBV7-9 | CASSLFYEQYF
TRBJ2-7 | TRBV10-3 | CATRLAEPSYEQYF
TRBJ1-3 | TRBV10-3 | CAMTGGPGNTIYF
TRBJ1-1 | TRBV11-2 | CASSFPRWANTEAFF
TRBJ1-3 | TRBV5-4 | CASSLGGRQNSGNTIYF
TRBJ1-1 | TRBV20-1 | CSASNSNRRLTNTEAFF
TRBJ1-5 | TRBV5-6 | CASSSTGDNQPQHF
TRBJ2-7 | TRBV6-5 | CASSLSGAPWVPDF
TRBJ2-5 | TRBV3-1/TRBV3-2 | CASSPSAGETQYF
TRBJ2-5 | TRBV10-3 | CAISGDREETQYF
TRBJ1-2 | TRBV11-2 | CASSLDRGRDGYTF
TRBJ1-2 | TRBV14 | CASSQNIDSPYGYTF
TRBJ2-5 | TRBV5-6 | CASSGGTIEGTQYF
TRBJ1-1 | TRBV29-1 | CSVGPGDEAFF
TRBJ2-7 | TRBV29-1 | CSARIAAGPYEQYF
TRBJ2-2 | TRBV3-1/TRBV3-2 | CASSHLRGGLGELFF
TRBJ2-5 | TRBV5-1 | CASSPGGGLQETQYF
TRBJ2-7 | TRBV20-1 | CSASRVSGTYEQYF
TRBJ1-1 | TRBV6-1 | CASSERQGSMEAFF
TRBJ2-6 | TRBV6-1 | CASSELLGPGAGANVLTF
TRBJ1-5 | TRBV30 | CAWSVQGGQPQHF
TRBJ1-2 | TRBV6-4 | CASSDRGGSYGYTF
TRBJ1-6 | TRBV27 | CASSLRVGTVIYNSPLHF
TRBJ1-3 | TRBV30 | CAWSPLNGRSGNTIYF
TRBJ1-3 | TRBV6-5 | CASSPEYSGNTIYF
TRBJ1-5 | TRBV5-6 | CASARGGIFSNQPQHF